The clone carrying this T cell receptor (beta chain) appeared many times. Its antigen remains unidentified. The sample belongs to a study of T-cell reconstitution after alpha-beta-depleted transplantation in children. It was with unique molecular identifiers that the TCRbeta library was prepared. TCRdb re-analysed the PCR reads in MiXCR, keeping a single row per CDR3 protein. The repertoire has 120,000 to 150,000 distinct CDR3 sequences, more than 8% of them found once; the top ten carry 15% to 20%. Points from the study as a whole: Newly produced T cells mostly provided counts and TCRbeta diversity after one year, as hyperexpanded clones declined. Approximately two months post-transplant, alpha-beta T cells reportedly originated from several hundred expanded graft clones. It was surviving recipient T cells and thymic progenitors that gave some patients high TCRbeta diversity at day 60.

V lost 3 bases to trimming and J lost 4 bases, with 10 bases between them. The CDR3 is made up of 13 amino acids. The germline gives CDR1 WSHSY, CDR2 SAAADI. The sample consisted of PBMCs, mostly from graft donor cells, taken 180 days after TCRalphabeta/CD19-depleted stem cell transplant. The sequence came from a female patient aged 2-9 years who had a stem cell transplant for congenital amegakaryocytic thrombocytopenia, so the T cells may come from the graft donor. The chain links TRBV10-2 to TRBJ2-7, with D hard to call. The CDR3 protein is CASSDPLYYEQYF. The CDR3 bases are TGCGCCAGCAGTGATCCCTTGTATTACGAGCAGTACTTC.